These 17 T cell receptor beta chains were sequenced from one sample in a study of human T cells and chemical hapten exposure (dated by TCRdb to the early 2020s). Library construction relied on RACE. Sequencing was performed on a NextSeq 500. TCRdb's own reprocessing of the public reads used fastp at Q25 and MiXCR and kept productive beta chains. For every CDR3 protein sequence, its rows merge into one entry that carries the most common genes and DNA. The sample data list about 69,000 distinct CDR3 sequences, and 10% of these were observed just once. In total, the top ten clones hold 6.8% of the sample. The sample's time point label, in plain terms: patch test 2, 6 weeks after DPC sensitization. Taken with the paper, the label for treatment or condition translates to: therapeutic diphenylcyclopropenone sensitization with weekly scalp DPC. The sample here was whole blood, taken in connection with sensitization to the hapten diphenylcyclopropenone (DPC). The receptors originated from a woman aged 50 to 60 with alopecia areata. Some clones in this sample may be carry-over from other donors' samples.

This clonotype was recorded many times. The V gene is TRBV5-4, the J gene TRBJ1-6; weak D call: TRBD1 (6 bases). V lost 6 bases to trimming and J lost 6 bases, with 13 bases between them. CDR3 length: 14 amino acids. Germline CDR1 SGHNT, CDR2 YYREEE (reference sequence). CDR3 protein: CASKTQGGNSPLHF. The CDR3 DNA sequence: TGTGCCAGCAAAACACAGGGAGGTAATTCACCCCTCCACTTT.

V gene TRBV7-9 combines with J gene TRBJ1-6; D may be TRBD1 (5 bases). This CDR3 comprises 14 residues. Germline values: CDR1 SEHNR, CDR2 FQNEAQ (reference sequence). V lost 5 bases and J 7 bases, leaving 12 bases between the germline ends. The CDR3 sequence: CASSPGTRNSPLHF. DNA of the CDR3: TGTGCCAGCAGCCCCGGGACTCGAAATTCACCCCTCCACTTT.

This clonotype has a handful of counts. The V gene is TRBV25-1, the J gene TRBJ2-2, with a weak D call TRBD1 (6 bases). Germline assignment: CDR1 MGHDK and CDR2 SYGVNS. V was clipped by 1 base and J by 3 bases, with 12 bases between them. This CDR3 has 16 amino acids. CDR3: CASSELAGAYTGELFF. CDR3 coding DNA: TGTGCCAGCAGTGAATTGGCAGGGGCCTACACCGGGGAGCTGTTTTTT.

The V and J genes are TRBV9 and TRBJ1-1; D ambiguous. In germline, CDR1 is SGDLS, CDR2 YYNGEE. The CDR3 has 13 residues. V lost 4 bases, J lost 5 bases, and 12 bases lay in between. CDR3 protein: CASSSRPGTEAFF. For the CDR3, the DNA is TGTGCCAGCAGCTCCCGACCGGGGACTGAAGCTTTCTTT.

Ten or more counts support this clonotype. The genes are TRBV7-6 and TRBJ2-1; D is perhaps TRBD2 (6 bases). In germline, CDR1 is SGHVS, CDR2 FNYEAQ. The CDR3 length is 17 residues. The germline V and J ends were trimmed by 1 base and 5 bases, with 18 bases remaining between them. CDR3 in DNA: TGTGCCAGCAGCTTAGAAGGAGGGGAGAGCACTGACAATGAGCAGTTCTTC. Translated, it gives CASSLEGGESTDNEQFF.

In the case of this clonotype: One base away lies a much larger clone, so this may be a sequencing read error. This chain's CDR3 is CANSPRTSGFITDTQYF. CDR3 sequence (DNA): TGCGCCAACAGCCCGCGGACTAGCGGGTTTATCACAGATACGCAGTATTTT. V and J are TRBV5-1 and TRBJ2-3; 11 bases align to TRBD2. The CDR3 length is 17 residues. Germline CDR1 reads SGHRS; CDR2 reads YFSETQ.

In its sample, this clonotype was seen a few times. For the CDR3, the DNA is TGTGCCACCAGCAGAGATCTGGGACAGACGGAGACCCAGTACTTC. Translation: CATSRDLGQTETQYF. V gene TRBV15 combines with J gene TRBJ2-5; 7 bases are shared with TRBD1. With V trimmed by 0 bases and J by 5 bases, 6 bases remained unmatched. The length of the CDR3 is 15 residues. CDR1 is LNHNV, CDR2 YYDKDF, per germline (reference sequence). The full variable domain, in which reference TRBV15 and TRBJ2-5 provide the parts outside the CDR3, is DAMVIQNPRYQVTQFGKPVTLSCSQTLNHNVMYWYQQKSSQAPKLLFHYYDKDFNNEADTPDNFQSRRPNTSFCFLDIRSPGLGDTAMYLCATSRDLGQTETQYFGPGTRLLVL.

This clonotype was recorded many times. The chain has TRBV29-1 and TRBJ1-1; perhaps TRBD1 as D (5 bases). The CDR3 extends over 13 amino acids. V lost 4 bases, J lost 1 base, and 10 bases lay in between. Germline CDR1 SQVTM, CDR2 ANQGSEA. The CDR3 spells CSVADITNTEAFF. The CDR3 region has the DNA TGCAGCGTTGCGGACATTACGAACACTGAAGCTTTCTTT.

The chain joins TRBV3-1 to TRBJ2-7, with 8 bases aligning to TRBD1. CDR3 size: 14 residues. Germline CDR1 and CDR2: LGHDT and YNNKEL (reference sequence). V lost 3 bases to trimming and J lost 4 bases; unmatched junction nucleotides: 5. The CDR3 bases are TGTGCCAGCAGCCAGGACAGGGCTGTATACGAGCAGTACTTC. It is translated as CASSQDRAVYEQYF.

This clonotype was seen ten or more times. The CDR3 sequence is CASNQGGDSNQPQHF. CDR3 nucleotide sequence: TGTGCCAGCAACCAGGGGGGGGATAGCAATCAGCCCCAGCATTTT. The chain couples TRBV21-1 to TRBJ1-5; whether TRBD1, the table's D call, matches the DNA was not checked. TRBV21-1 is a documented pseudogene. The CDR3 is made up of 15 amino acids.

This clonotype was seen ten or more times. This chain joins TRBV14 and TRBJ2-1; TRBD2 might be the D (6 bases). Per germline, CDR1 SGHDN and CDR2 FVKESK. The CDR3 totals 14 residues. The germline V and J ends were trimmed by 1 base and 9 bases, with 13 bases remaining between them. CDR3: CASSQAGTSTEQFF. In nucleotides, the CDR3 is TGTGCCAGCAGCCAAGCGGGAACTAGCACTGAGCAGTTCTTC.

V and J are TRBV29-1 and TRBJ2-7, with a tentative D call TRBD1 (6 bases). Deletions cut 6 bases from V and 5 bases from J, with 8 bases between. Looked up from germline, CDR1 is SQVTM and CDR2 is ANQGSEA. The CDR3 consists of 10 residues. The CDR3, as DNA: TGCAGCGTAGAGGGGGACGAGCAGTACTTC. Translation: CSVEGDEQYF.

This clonotype was found a few times. CDR3 DNA sequence: TGTGCCAGCAGCGAAGGCAGGAGCGTTAACTATGGCTACACCTTC. Translated: CASSEGRSVNYGYTF. The chain has TRBV9 and TRBJ1-2; D not resolved. This CDR3 is built from 15 residues. CDR1 is SGDLS, CDR2 YYNGEE, per germline. Trimming cost V 3 bases and J 1 base, with 13 bases left between them.

This clonotype was detected ten times or more. V is TRBV29-1 and J is TRBJ1-1; D perhaps matches TRBD1 (5 bases). The CDR3 contains 13 residues. Trimming took 8 bases from V and 1 from J, leaving 14 bases between them. Germline CDR1 is SQVTM and CDR2 is ANQGSEA. The CDR3 reads CSSPGRGNTEAFF. CDR3 DNA sequence: TGCAGCTCCCCAGGGCGGGGGAACACTGAAGCTTTCTTT.

The V call is TRBV13, the J call TRBJ1-1; D is possibly TRBD1 (5 bases). The CDR3 totals 16 residues. Germline V lookup: CDR1 PRHDT, CDR2 FYEKMQ (reference sequence). V shed 0 bases and J shed 0 bases, with 11 bases lying between them. This CDR3 is CASSLGRQHMNTEAFF. The CDR3 DNA reads as TGTGCCAGCAGCTTAGGCCGACAGCATATGAACACTGAAGCTTTCTTT.

This clonotype has a count of ten or more. The chain carries TRBV20-1 and TRBJ2-1; 9 bases align to TRBD2. CDR3 length: 13 residues. CDR1 and CDR2 (germline): DFQATT, SNEGSKA (reference sequence). Unmatched junction bases numbered 4, after V lost 4 bases and J lost 6 bases. The CDR3 reads CSATTSGSNEQFF. CDR3 DNA sequence: TGCAGTGCTACGACTAGCGGTAGCAATGAGCAGTTCTTC.

This clonotype was observed at least ten times. This sequence joins TRBV27 and TRBJ1-2; TRBD1 agrees at 7 bases. CDR3 length equals 14 residues. V dropped 5 bases and J dropped 4; count of bases not matched to a gene: 7. CDR1 and CDR2 from the germline V gene are MNHEY and SMNVEV (reference sequence). CDR3 DNA sequence: TGTGCCAGCAGTGCGGAGGGGGCGGGCTATGGCTACACCTTC. Its protein product is CASSAEGAGYGYTF.